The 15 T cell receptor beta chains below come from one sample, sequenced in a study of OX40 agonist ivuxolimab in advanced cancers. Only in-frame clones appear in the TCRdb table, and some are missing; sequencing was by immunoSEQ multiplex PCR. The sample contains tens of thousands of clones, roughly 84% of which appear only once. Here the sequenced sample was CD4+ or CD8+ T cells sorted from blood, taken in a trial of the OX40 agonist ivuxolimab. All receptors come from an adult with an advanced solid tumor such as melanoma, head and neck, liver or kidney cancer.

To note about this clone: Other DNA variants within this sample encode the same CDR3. The CDR3 loop is CAGLQGGYGYTF. CDR3 nucleotide sequence: TGTGCTGGTTTGCAGGGAGGCTATGGCTACACCTTC. The chain couples TRBV21-1 to TRBJ1-2. TRBV21-1 is a pseudogene segment. The CDR3 spans 12 residues.

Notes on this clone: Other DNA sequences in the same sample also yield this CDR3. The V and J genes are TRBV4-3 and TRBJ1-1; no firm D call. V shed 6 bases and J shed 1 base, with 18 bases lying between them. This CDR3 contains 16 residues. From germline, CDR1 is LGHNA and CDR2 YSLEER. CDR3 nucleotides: TGCGCCAGCAGTCAATTGGCATGGGCAGCGAACACTGAAGCTTTCTTT. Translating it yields CASSQLAWAANTEAFF.

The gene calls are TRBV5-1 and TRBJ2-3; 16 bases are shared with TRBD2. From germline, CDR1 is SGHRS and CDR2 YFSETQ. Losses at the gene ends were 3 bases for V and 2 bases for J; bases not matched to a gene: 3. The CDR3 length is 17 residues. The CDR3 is CASSSGTSGGATDTQYF. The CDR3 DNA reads TGCGCCAGCAGCTCCGGGACTAGCGGGGGGGCCACAGATACGCAGTATTTT.

The CDR3 loop reads CASRDSGLYNEQFF. CDR3 sequence (DNA): TGTGCCAGCCGGGACAGCGGATTATACAATGAGCAGTTCTTC. V usage is TRBV27 and J usage is TRBJ2-1; 7 bases line up with TRBD1. Germline V gives CDR1 MNHEY, CDR2 SMNVEV (reference sequence). The CDR3 consists of 14 residues. V lost 8 bases and J lost 4; bases outside the gene matches: 8.

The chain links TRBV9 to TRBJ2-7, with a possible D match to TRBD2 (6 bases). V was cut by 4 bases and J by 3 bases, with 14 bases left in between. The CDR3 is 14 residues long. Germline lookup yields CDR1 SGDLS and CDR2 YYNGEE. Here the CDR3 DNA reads TGTGCCAGCAGCCCCCCCGGGACTCACTACGAGCAGTACTTC. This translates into CASSPPGTHYEQYF.

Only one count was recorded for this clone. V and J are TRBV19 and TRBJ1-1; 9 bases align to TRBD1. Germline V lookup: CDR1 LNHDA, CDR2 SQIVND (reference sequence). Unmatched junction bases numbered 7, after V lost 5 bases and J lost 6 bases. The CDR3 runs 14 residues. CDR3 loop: CASSGTGGLAEAFF. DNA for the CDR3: TGTGCCAGTAGTGGAACAGGGGGCCTGGCTGAAGCTTTCTTT.

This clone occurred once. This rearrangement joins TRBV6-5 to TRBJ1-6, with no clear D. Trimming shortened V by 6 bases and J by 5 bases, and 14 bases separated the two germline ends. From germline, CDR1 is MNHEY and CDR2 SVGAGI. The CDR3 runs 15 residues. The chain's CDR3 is CASRSRRSNNSPLHF. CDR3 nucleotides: TGTGCCAGCAGATCTAGGCGATCCAATAATTCACCCCTCCACTTT.

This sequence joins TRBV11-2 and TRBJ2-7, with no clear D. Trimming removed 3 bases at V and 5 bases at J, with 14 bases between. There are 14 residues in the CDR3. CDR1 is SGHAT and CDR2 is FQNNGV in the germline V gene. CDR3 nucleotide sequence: TGTGCCAGCAGCTTCACGACACGGGTCCACGAGCAGTACTTC. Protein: CASSFTTRVHEQYF.

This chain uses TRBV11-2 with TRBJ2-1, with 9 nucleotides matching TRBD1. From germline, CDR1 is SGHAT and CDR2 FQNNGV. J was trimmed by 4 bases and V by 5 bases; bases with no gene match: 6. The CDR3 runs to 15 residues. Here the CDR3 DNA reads TGTGCCAGCAGCGCCCTCGGGACAGGGTACAATGAGCAGTTCTTC. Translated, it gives CASSALGTGYNEQFF.

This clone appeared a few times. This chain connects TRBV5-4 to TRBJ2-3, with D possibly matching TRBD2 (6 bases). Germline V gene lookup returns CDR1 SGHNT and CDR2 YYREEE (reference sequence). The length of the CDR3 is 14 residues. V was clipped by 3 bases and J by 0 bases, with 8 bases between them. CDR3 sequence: CASSSGVSTDTQYF. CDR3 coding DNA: TGTGCCAGCAGCTCGGGGGTTAGCACAGATACGCAGTATTTT.

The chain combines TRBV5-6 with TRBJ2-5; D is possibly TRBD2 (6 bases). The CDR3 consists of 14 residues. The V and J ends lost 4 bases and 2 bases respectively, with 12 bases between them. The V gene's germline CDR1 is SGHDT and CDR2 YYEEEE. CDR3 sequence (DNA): TGTGCCAGCAGCCGCGGGGACGGACAAGAGACCCAGTACTTC. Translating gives CASSRGDGQETQYF.

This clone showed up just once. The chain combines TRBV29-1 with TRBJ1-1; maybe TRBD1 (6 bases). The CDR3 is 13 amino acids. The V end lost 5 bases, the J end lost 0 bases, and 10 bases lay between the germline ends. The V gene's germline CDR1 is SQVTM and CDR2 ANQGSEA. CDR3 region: CSVLTGLNTEAFF. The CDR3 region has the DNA TGCAGCGTTTTGACAGGTCTGAACACTGAAGCTTTCTTT.

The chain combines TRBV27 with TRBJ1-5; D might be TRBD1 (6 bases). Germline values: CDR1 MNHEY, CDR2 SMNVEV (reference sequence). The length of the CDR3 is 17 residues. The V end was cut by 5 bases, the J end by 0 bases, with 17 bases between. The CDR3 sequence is CASSHLTGHLSNQPQHF. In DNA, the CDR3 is TGTGCCAGCAGTCACCTGACAGGCCACCTTAGCAATCAGCCCCAGCATTTT.

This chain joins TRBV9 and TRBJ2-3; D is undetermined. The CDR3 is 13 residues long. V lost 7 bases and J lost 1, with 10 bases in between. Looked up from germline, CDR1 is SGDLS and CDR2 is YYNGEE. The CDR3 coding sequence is TGTGCCAGCTGTAAGGCCGGCACAGATACGCAGTATTTT. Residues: CASCKAGTDTQYF.

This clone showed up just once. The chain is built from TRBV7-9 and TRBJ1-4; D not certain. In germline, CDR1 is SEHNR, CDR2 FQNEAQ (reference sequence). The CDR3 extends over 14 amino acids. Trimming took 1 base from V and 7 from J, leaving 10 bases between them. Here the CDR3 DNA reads TGTGCCAGCAGCTTAGGCGGGGTGACTGAAAAACTGTTTTTT. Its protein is CASSLGGVTEKLFF.